These 7 T cell receptor beta chains share one sample of origin, sequenced in a study of identical twins. TCRdb fed the 5' RACE reads into MiXCR, producing one record per CDR3 protein. The sample holds roughly 1,500,000 distinct CDR3 sequences; more than 30% are singletons and the top ten take around 0.25%. Sequencing used cord blood. The receptor set was obtained from a newborn girl in good health.

This clonotype was seen a few times. This sequence joins TRBV13 and TRBJ2-3; D is ambiguous. V lost 5 bases to trimming and J lost 1 base, with 19 bases between them. The CDR3 extends over 17 amino acids. The germline CDR1 and CDR2 sequences are PRHDT and FYEKMQ (reference sequence). CDR3 nucleotide sequence: TGTGCCAGCAGCGTCCGTTTCCGACCCTCTGGCACAGATACGCAGTATTTT. It codes for CASSVRFRPSGTDTQYF.

The chain couples TRBV20-1 to TRBJ1-1, with 8 nucleotides matching TRBD1. V dropped 7 bases and J dropped 3; count of bases not matched to a gene: 16. Looked up from germline, CDR1 is DFQATT and CDR2 is SNEGSKA (reference sequence). The CDR3 length is 16 residues. CDR3 sequence reads: CSVAPPQGQGHTEAFF. For the CDR3, the DNA is TGCAGTGTTGCTCCCCCCCAAGGACAGGGTCACACTGAAGCTTTCTTT.

Many counts were recorded for this clonotype. The gene calls are TRBV20-1 and TRBJ1-2, with TRBD1 matching 8 bases. V lost 1 base to trimming and J lost 2 bases; unmatched junction nucleotides: 0. Looked up from germline, CDR1 is DFQATT and CDR2 is SNEGSKA (reference sequence). The CDR3 sequence is 13 residues long. CDR3 sequence (DNA): TGCAGTGCTAGAGCAGGGGGCAACTATGGCTACACCTTC. Translation: CSARAGGNYGYTF.

This clonotype appeared a few times. This chain's CDR3 is CASSDARGEQFF. For the CDR3, the DNA is TGTGCCAGTTCCGACGCAAGGGGTGAGCAGTTCTTC. This rearrangement joins TRBV7-9 to TRBJ2-1; perhaps TRBD1 as D (5 bases). The CDR3 length is 12 residues. The germline V gene encodes CDR1 SEHNR and CDR2 FQNEAQ (reference sequence). Trimming took 9 bases from V and 9 from J, leaving 15 bases between them.

In this sample, this clonotype turned up a few times. V and J are TRBV28 and TRBJ2-7, with D possibly being TRBD1 (6 bases). The assigned J gene may be wrong: the sequence end matches TRBJ2-5 better. The CDR3 consists of 15 residues. Germline V gene sequence: CDR1 MDHEN, CDR2 SYDVKM. CDR3 coding DNA: TGTGCCAGCAGTTGGGGACACTCTATCGGGGAGACCCAGTACTTC. This encodes CASSWGHSIGETQYF.

Worth noting for this clonotype: It may be a read error: a sequence one base away is much more abundant. The chain recombines TRBV3-1 with TRBJ2-5; 9 bases agree with TRBD2. Germline V CDR1 and CDR2: LGHDT, YNNKEL (reference sequence). The length of the CDR3 is 15 residues. The CDR3: CGSSRVGLAKETQYF. CDR3 nucleotide sequence: TGTGGCAGCAGCCGCGTGGGACTAGCAAAAGAGACCCAGTACTTC.

This clonotype was recorded at least ten times. V gene TRBV7-9 combines with J gene TRBJ2-1; D might be TRBD2 (5 bases). V lost 1 base to trimming and J lost 7 bases, with 8 bases between them. The CDR3 length is 13 residues. Looked up from germline, CDR1 is SEHNR and CDR2 is FQNEAQ (reference sequence). The CDR3 region has the DNA TGTGCCAGCAGCTTAGTCGGGGTTAATGAGCAGTTCTTC. This sequence encodes CASSLVGVNEQFF.